The rows below give T cell receptor beta chains drawn from one sample of a study of cytomegalovirus exposure and HLA in healthy donors. This table comes from immunoSEQ multiplex PCR, and its TCRdb copy is limited to in-frame clones, with some not included. Altogether 140,000 to 150,000 clones are present, 65% to 85% being singletons, with the ten largest covering over 6.5%. The sequenced sample was PBMCs. These TCRs come from a man aged 25-45 years in good health and CMV-seronegative. Each CDR3 is given with its conserved first and last residue. The order of the fields is clone size, J gene, V gene, D gene, CDR3 DNA, CDR3 protein. The D gene is left open where the match is weak. A clone size is listed for some rows: how often the clone was seen (once, few, many), or a class if it is expanded.

. | TRBJ2-7 | TRBV19 | TRBD1 | TGTGCCAGTAGTAGTGGACAGGGTCACGACGAGCAGTACTTC | CASSSGQGHDEQYF
. | TRBJ2-5 | TRBV28 | . | TGTGCCAGCAGTTTGGCTGGGCAGGGGACCCAGTACTTC | CASSLAGQGTQYF
. | TRBJ1-1 | TRBV5-1 | . | TGCGCCAGCAGCTTGGTAGACGGGGACACTGAAGCTTTCTTT | CASSLVDGDTEAFF
. | TRBJ2-7 | TRBV5-6 | . | TGTGCCAGCAACACAGGTTCAAACTCCTACGAGCAGTACTTC | CASNTGSNSYEQYF
. | TRBJ1-3 | TRBV28 | . | TGTGCCAGCAGCCGGTTGGGGGGGCCAGGAAACACCATATATTTT | CASSRLGGPGNTIYF
. | TRBJ1-5 | TRBV6-5 | . | TGTGCCAGCAATCCGGTCAATAGCAATCAGCCCCAGCATTTT | CASNPVNSNQPQHF
few | TRBJ2-2 | TRBV9 | TRBD1 | TGTGCCAGCAGCGACAGGGGGCCCGACACCGGGGAGCTGTTTTTT | CASSDRGPDTGELFF
. | TRBJ1-2 | TRBV7-8 | . | TGTGCCAGCAGCTTAGGGGGGGGAGGAGGCTACACCTTC | CASSLGGGGGYTF
few | TRBJ2-5 | TRBV28 | . | TGTGCCAGCAGCAATAGGGGGATGGAGACCCAGTACTTC | CASSNRGMETQYF
. | TRBJ2-3 | TRBV7-8 | . | TGTGCCAGCAGCTTGAGGCGGGGGCCCCTTACGCAGTATTTT | CASSLRRGPLTQYF
. | TRBJ2-6 | TRBV7-6 | TRBD1 | TGTGCCAGCAGCCTCCCTCCGGGACAGGGAACCAACGGCCTGACTTTC | CASSLPPGQGTNGLTF
. | TRBJ2-4 | TRBV5-1 | TRBD2 | TGCGCCAGCAGCATAGGCTTAGCGGGAGTTGAGAACAGTCAGTACTTC | CASSIGLAGVENSQYF
. | TRBJ2-1 | TRBV10-2 | TRBD1 | TGCGCCAGCAGTGACACCCCAGGACAGGAAGATGAGCAGTTCTTC | CASSDTPGQEDEQFF
. | TRBJ1-6 | TRBV18 | . | TGTGCCAGCTCACCACGGGGCAGGGATAATTCACCCCTCCACTTT | CASSPRGRDNSPLHF
. | TRBJ2-7 | TRBV12-5 | TRBD2 | TGTGCTAGTGGCCGTAATATGGGTGGGACTAGCGGGGCTACAAGGTACGAGCAGTACTTC | CASGRNMGGTSGATRYEQYF
. | TRBJ2-7 | TRBV5-1 | TRBD1 | TGCGCCAGCAGCTTGTTCGGTGTAGGGGGCAACGAGCAGTACTTC | CASSLFGVGGNEQYF
. | TRBJ2-7 | TRBV5-1 | . | TGCGCCAGCAGCTTATTGGCCATGAACTACGAGCAGTACTTC | CASSLLAMNYEQYF
. | TRBJ2-7 | TRBV9 | TRBD1 | TGTGCCAGCAGCGTAGTCGGGACAGGGTCCGAGCAGTACTTC | CASSVVGTGSEQYF
few | TRBJ2-5 | TRBV13 | TRBD1 | TGTGCCAGCAGCCTGGGACAGGGGATAGAGACCCAGTACTTC | CASSLGQGIETQYF
. | TRBJ2-7 | TRBV7-9 | TRBD2 | TGTGCCAGCAGCTTAGTACTAGCGGGGGGAAACGAGCAGTACTTC | CASSLVLAGGNEQYF
. | TRBJ1-5 | TRBV18 | TRBD1 | TGTGCCAGCTCACGACAGGGTAACCAGCCCCAGCATTTT | CASSRQGNQPQHF
once | TRBJ1-2 | TRBV7-9 | TRBD1 | TGTGCCAGCAGGGGGAGTGGACAGGGTCAAGACACCTTC | CASRGSGQGQDTF
once | TRBJ1-4 | TRBV19 | . | TGTGCCAGTAGTGAACTTACAGGGAATTCTAATGAAAAACTGTTTTTT | CASSELTGNSNEKLFF
. | TRBJ2-6 | TRBV19 | TRBD1 | TGTGCCAGTAGTACGGGACAGTCCGGGGCCAACGGCCTGACTTTC | CASSTGQSGANGLTF
. | TRBJ2-5 | TRBV2 | . | TGTGCCAGCAACCCTAGCGCTTATGAGACCCAGTACTTC | CASNPSAYETQYF
. | TRBJ1-1 | TRBV19 | TRBD1 | TGTGCCAGTCGGTGGGACAGCAAAAATACTGAAGCTTTCTTT | CASRWDSKNTEAFF
. | TRBJ2-7 | TRBV29-1 | . | TGCAGCGTGCGGGACGGAACCTACGAGCAGTACTTC | CSVRDGTYEQYF
. | TRBJ2-7 | TRBV27 | . | TGTGCCAGCACCGCGGCAGGGCACTCCTACGAGCAGTACTTC | CASTAAGHSYEQYF
. | TRBJ1-2 | TRBV5-8 | . | TGTGCCAGCAGCCCTCAGCGGGCCGGGGAGTCGGCTGGCTACACCTTC | CASSPQRAGESAGYTF
. | TRBJ1-2 | TRBV10-3 | TRBD1 | TGTGCCATCAGCGAACAGGGGGCGAGTAACTATGGCTACACCTTC | CAISEQGASNYGYTF
. | TRBJ1-1 | TRBV29-1 | TRBD1 | TGCAGCACGACAGGGGGCCGTAGCAACACTGAGGCTTTCTTT | CSTTGGRSNTEAFF
. | TRBJ1-2 | TRBV7-9 | TRBD1 | TGTGCCAGCAGCTTAGGGGGACAGGGAGCTAACTATGGCTACACCTTC | CASSLGGQGANYGYTF
. | TRBJ2-1 | TRBV5-1 | . | TGCGCCAGCAGCTTGGCGCTACAGGGATACAATGAGCAGTTCTTC | CASSLALQGYNEQFF
. | TRBJ1-2 | TRBV14 | . | TGTGCCAGCAGCCAAGATCTCGGAGGGTTCGATGGCTACACCTTC | CASSQDLGGFDGYTF
once | TRBJ2-1 | TRBV6-1 | . | TGTGCCAGCAGTGAAATGTCAGGGCACGATGAGCAGTTCTTC | CASSEMSGHDEQFF
. | TRBJ1-5 | TRBV28 | . | TGTGCCAGCAGTTTAAGGGGGTTCCAGAATCAGCCCCAGCATTTT | CASSLRGFQNQPQHF
few | TRBJ2-7 | TRBV19 | TRBD1 | TGTGCCAGTAGTGGGGACAGGGGCTACGAGCAGTACTTC | CASSGDRGYEQYF
. | TRBJ1-2 | TRBV18 | . | TGTGCCAGCTCACCAGCTTCCTCAGGCTATGGCTACACCTTC | CASSPASSGYGYTF
. | TRBJ2-7 | TRBV5-1 | TRBD2 | TGCGCCAGCAGCTTCGGTAGCGGGAGCTCCTACGAGCAGTACTTC | CASSFGSGSSYEQYF
. | TRBJ1-2 | TRBV28 | . | TGTGCCAGCAGTTTTCAGGGATCGTCTTATGGCTACACCTTC | CASSFQGSSYGYTF
. | TRBJ2-5 | TRBV29-1 | TRBD2 | TGCAGCCTGGTGGGCGGGGGGGCAGGGGAGACCCAGTACTTC | CSLVGGGAGETQYF
. | TRBJ2-6 | TRBV28 | . | TGTGCCACCCTCCCCGGCTCTGGGGCCAACGGCCTGACTTTC | CATLPGSGANGLTF
. | TRBJ2-1 | TRBV11-3 | TRBD1 | TGTGCCAGCAGCACCGGGACAGGAGGAAGTGAGCAGTTCTTC | CASSTGTGGSEQFF
few | TRBJ1-1 | TRBV2 | . | TGTGCCAGCACTGACGGAGCCATGAACATTGAAGCTTTCTTT | CASTDGAMNIEAFF
few | TRBJ2-5 | TRBV5-1 | . | TGCGCCAGCAGCTTCTCTGGGGCGCGGGAGACCCAGTACTTC | CASSFSGARETQYF
. | TRBJ2-3 | TRBV7-9 | TRBD2 | TGTGCCAGCAGCATAACTAGCGCGCACAACACAGATACGCAGTATTTT | CASSITSAHNTDTQYF
. | TRBJ2-1 | TRBV2 | . | TGTGCCAGCAGTGGAAGCCTGAACGATGAGCAGTTCTTC | CASSGSLNDEQFF
. | TRBJ2-3 | TRBV30 | TRBD2 | TGTGCCTGGAGTGCTAGCGGGAGCGCAGATACGCAGTATTTT | CAWSASGSADTQYF
. | TRBJ2-5 | TRBV19 | . | TGTGCCAGTAGCTTACAGGGACAACAAGAGACCCAGTACTTC | CASSLQGQQETQYF
. | TRBJ2-7 | TRBV6-1 | TRBD1 | TGTGCCAGCACCCCCGGGACAGGGGGATACGAGCAGTACTTC | CASTPGTGGYEQYF
. | TRBJ1-1 | TRBV19 | . | TGTGCCAGTACCTATAGGGCAGGAGGGAACACTGAAGCTTTCTTT | CASTYRAGGNTEAFF
. | TRBJ2-5 | TRBV5-1 | . | TGCGCCAGCAGCTCACGGACAGCCCAAGAGACCCAGTACTTC | CASSSRTAQETQYF
. | TRBJ2-3 | TRBV5-1 | TRBD2 | TGCGCCAGCGGGGGGACTAGCGGGAACACAGATACGCAGTATTTT | CASGGTSGNTDTQYF
. | TRBJ1-2 | TRBV15 | . | TGTGCCACCAGCAGAGATACAGGTTCCTACACCTTC | CATSRDTGSYTF